Listed below are T cell receptor beta chains from one sample, sequenced in a study of cytotoxic CD8 clonotypes in ibrutinib-treated CLL. The protocol was immunoSEQ multiplex PCR, while the TCRdb copy is restricted to in-frame clones and leaves out a portion. The top ten hold 5.1% of the sample, which has some 130,000 clones, about 80% seen once. The starting material was PBMCs, obtained after 24 months of ibrutinib treatment. The receptor set was obtained from a human donor with chronic lymphocytic leukemia. Both conserved end residues are part of each CDR3. A D gene is named only where the DNA matches it firmly. Clone size is stated in some rows and not others, as once, few, many or a class when expanded.

cdr3_nt: TGTGCCAGCAGAAGGGACGCCGAGCAGTTCTTC; cdr3_aa: CASRRDAEQFF; clone_size: -; d_call: -; v_call: TRBV9; j_call: TRBJ2-1; cdr3_length: 11
cdr3_nt: TGTGCCAGCAGCTTAGAAGCGGGAGATACGCAGTATTTT; cdr3_aa: CASSLEAGDTQYF; clone_size: few; d_call: -; v_call: TRBV11-3; j_call: TRBJ2-3; cdr3_length: 13
cdr3_nt: TGTGCCAGCAGCCCAGGGGAGGTCTATGGCTACACCTTC; cdr3_aa: CASSPGEVYGYTF; clone_size: -; d_call: -; v_call: TRBV9; j_call: TRBJ1-2; cdr3_length: 13
cdr3_nt: TGTGCCAGCGGGCGGGATAGCAATCAGCCCCAGCATTTT; cdr3_aa: CASGRDSNQPQHF; clone_size: -; d_call: -; v_call: TRBV6-5; j_call: TRBJ1-5; cdr3_length: 13
cdr3_nt: TGTGCCAGCAGTGAACTGCAGGGAGCGGGTAACTATGGCTACACCTTC; cdr3_aa: CASSELQGAGNYGYTF; clone_size: once; d_call: -; v_call: TRBV2; j_call: TRBJ1-2; cdr3_length: 16
cdr3_nt: TGCGCCAGCAGCTTGTTTCGCCAGGGGGACACTGAAGCTTTCTTT; cdr3_aa: CASSLFRQGDTEAFF; clone_size: few; d_call: TRBD1; v_call: TRBV5-1; j_call: TRBJ1-1; cdr3_length: 15
cdr3_nt: TGCAGTGCTAGAGACTCCTACGAGCAGTACTTC; cdr3_aa: CSARDSYEQYF; clone_size: -; d_call: -; v_call: TRBV20-1; j_call: TRBJ2-7; cdr3_length: 11
cdr3_nt: TGTGCCAGCAGCCACTGGACTAGCGGGGACACAGATACGCAGTATTTT; cdr3_aa: CASSHWTSGDTDTQYF; clone_size: few; d_call: TRBD2; v_call: TRBV5-4; j_call: TRBJ2-3; cdr3_length: 16
cdr3_nt: TGCGCCAGCAGTTGGGCCATAGGGGCCAATCAGCCCCAGCATTTT; cdr3_aa: CASSWAIGANQPQHF; clone_size: -; d_call: -; v_call: TRBV5-1; j_call: TRBJ1-5; cdr3_length: 15
cdr3_nt: TGTGCCAGTACCCCCGGGACTAGCGGGAGTCGGGAGCAGTACTTC; cdr3_aa: CASTPGTSGSREQYF; clone_size: -; d_call: TRBD2; v_call: TRBV19; j_call: TRBJ2-7; cdr3_length: 15
cdr3_nt: TGTGCCAGCAGTGGGACGGCAAGCAATCAGCCCCAGCATTTT; cdr3_aa: CASSGTASNQPQHF; clone_size: -; d_call: -; v_call: TRBV28; j_call: TRBJ1-5; cdr3_length: 14
cdr3_nt: TGTGCCAGCAGTGTCCGGGACGCACATGGCTACACCTTC; cdr3_aa: CASSVRDAHGYTF; clone_size: -; d_call: -; v_call: TRBV2; j_call: TRBJ1-2; cdr3_length: 13
cdr3_nt: TGCGCCAGCAGCTTGGGACCAGGGGGGAGTGGCTATGGCTACACCTTC; cdr3_aa: CASSLGPGGSGYGYTF; clone_size: -; d_call: TRBD1; v_call: TRBV5-1; j_call: TRBJ1-2; cdr3_length: 16
cdr3_nt: TGTGCCAGCAGCGCCGGCGATACGCAGTATTTT; cdr3_aa: CASSAGDTQYF; clone_size: -; d_call: -; v_call: TRBV7-2; j_call: TRBJ2-3; cdr3_length: 11
cdr3_nt: TGTGCCATCAGATCGGCCACGTCGGACTATGGCTACACCTTC; cdr3_aa: CAIRSATSDYGYTF; clone_size: -; d_call: -; v_call: TRBV10-3; j_call: TRBJ1-2; cdr3_length: 14
cdr3_nt: TGCGCCAGCAGCTTGGGCAGGGCACAAGAGACCCAGTACTTC; cdr3_aa: CASSLGRAQETQYF; clone_size: -; d_call: -; v_call: TRBV5-1; j_call: TRBJ2-5; cdr3_length: 14
cdr3_nt: TGTGCCTGGAGTGTATCTGAGGGTCAGCCCCAGCATTTT; cdr3_aa: CAWSVSEGQPQHF; clone_size: -; d_call: -; v_call: TRBV30; j_call: TRBJ1-5; cdr3_length: 13
cdr3_nt: TGTGCCAGCAGCCCGGGACTACGGATTTGGGAGACCCAGTACTTC; cdr3_aa: CASSPGLRIWETQYF; clone_size: once; d_call: TRBD2; v_call: TRBV6-6; j_call: TRBJ2-5; cdr3_length: 15
cdr3_nt: TGTGCCAGTACCCCCGGGACAGGGTACACAGATACGCAGTATTTT; cdr3_aa: CASTPGTGYTDTQYF; clone_size: -; d_call: TRBD1; v_call: TRBV19; j_call: TRBJ2-3; cdr3_length: 15
cdr3_nt: TGCGCCAGCAGCCCCCAACCCGGGGGGGAGGAGACCCAGTACTTC; cdr3_aa: CASSPQPGGEETQYF; clone_size: -; d_call: TRBD2; v_call: TRBV5-1; j_call: TRBJ2-5; cdr3_length: 15
cdr3_nt: TGTGCCAGCTCACGGGACAGGCAGGACACCGGGGAGCTGTTTTTT; cdr3_aa: CASSRDRQDTGELFF; clone_size: -; d_call: TRBD1; v_call: TRBV18; j_call: TRBJ2-2; cdr3_length: 15
cdr3_nt: TGTGCCAGCAGCTTAACAGGGTCGGCCACTGAAGCTTTCTTT; cdr3_aa: CASSLTGSATEAFF; clone_size: few; d_call: -; v_call: TRBV11-2; j_call: TRBJ1-1; cdr3_length: 14
cdr3_nt: TGTGCCAGCAGCTTAGTTGGTAGAGTTTCGAACACTGAAGCTTTCTTT; cdr3_aa: CASSLVGRVSNTEAFF; clone_size: many; d_call: -; v_call: TRBV7-9; j_call: TRBJ1-1; cdr3_length: 16
cdr3_nt: TGTGCCAGCAGCCGTCTAGCGGGAGGGGCCTACGAGCAGTACTTC; cdr3_aa: CASSRLAGGAYEQYF; clone_size: once; d_call: TRBD2; v_call: TRBV6-6; j_call: TRBJ2-7; cdr3_length: 15
cdr3_nt: TGTGCCAGCAGTGTACAGGGGAGGAACACTGAAGCTTTCTTT; cdr3_aa: CASSVQGRNTEAFF; clone_size: -; d_call: TRBD1; v_call: TRBV6-6; j_call: TRBJ1-1; cdr3_length: 14
cdr3_nt: TGCGCCAGCAGCCCGGGACAGCTAAGCACAGATACGCAGTATTTT; cdr3_aa: CASSPGQLSTDTQYF; clone_size: -; d_call: TRBD1; v_call: TRBV5-1; j_call: TRBJ2-3; cdr3_length: 15
cdr3_nt: TGCGCCAGCAGCCTTGGGGTGGCGGTTGACACAGATACGCAGTATTTT; cdr3_aa: CASSLGVAVDTDTQYF; clone_size: -; d_call: -; v_call: TRBV5-1; j_call: TRBJ2-3; cdr3_length: 16
cdr3_nt: TGTGCCAGCAGGACCCCCCACGAGGGGAACACTGAAGCTTTCTTT; cdr3_aa: CASRTPHEGNTEAFF; clone_size: -; d_call: -; v_call: TRBV28; j_call: TRBJ1-1; cdr3_length: 15
cdr3_nt: TGTGCCAGCAGGACTAGCGGGAAGACAGATACGCAGTATTTT; cdr3_aa: CASRTSGKTDTQYF; clone_size: -; d_call: TRBD2; v_call: TRBV2; j_call: TRBJ2-3; cdr3_length: 14
cdr3_nt: TGTGCCAGCACCTCCGAAGTGGCCCCGGGTTCACCCCTCCACTTT; cdr3_aa: CASTSEVAPGSPLHF; clone_size: -; d_call: -; v_call: TRBV28; j_call: TRBJ1-6; cdr3_length: 15
cdr3_nt: TGCAGCGTTGGGAATGTGGCAGATACGCAGTATTTT; cdr3_aa: CSVGNVADTQYF; clone_size: -; d_call: -; v_call: TRBV29-1; j_call: TRBJ2-3; cdr3_length: 12
cdr3_nt: TGCAGCGGAGGGGGGGGCAGGGTAGGCAATCAGCCCCAGCATTTT; cdr3_aa: CSGGGGRVGNQPQHF; clone_size: once; d_call: -; v_call: TRBV29-1; j_call: TRBJ1-5; cdr3_length: 15
cdr3_nt: TGTGCCAGCAGCTTCGGAGGGGCAGTCGGGTATGGCTACACCTTC; cdr3_aa: CASSFGGAVGYGYTF; clone_size: -; d_call: -; v_call: TRBV5-6; j_call: TRBJ1-2; cdr3_length: 15
cdr3_nt: TGTGCCAGCAGTTACTCCGGGCAGGCGCACTATGGCTACACCTTC; cdr3_aa: CASSYSGQAHYGYTF; clone_size: -; d_call: -; v_call: TRBV6-5; j_call: TRBJ1-2; cdr3_length: 15
cdr3_nt: TGTGCCAGCTCACCACCGTCGGGCGAGACCCAGTACTTC; cdr3_aa: CASSPPSGETQYF; clone_size: -; d_call: -; v_call: TRBV18; j_call: TRBJ2-5; cdr3_length: 13
cdr3_nt: TGTGCCAGCTCACCCCCGACTAGCGGGGGGGCGGATGAGCAGTTCTTC; cdr3_aa: CASSPPTSGGADEQFF; clone_size: -; d_call: TRBD2; v_call: TRBV18; j_call: TRBJ2-1; cdr3_length: 16
cdr3_nt: TGTGCTAGTGGTTTGGTACGGAGGCAAGAGACCCAGTACTTC; cdr3_aa: CASGLVRRQETQYF; clone_size: -; d_call: -; v_call: TRBV12-5; j_call: TRBJ2-5; cdr3_length: 14
cdr3_nt: TGTGCCAGCCGAGTGGATTGGAACACCGGGGAGCTGTTTTTT; cdr3_aa: CASRVDWNTGELFF; clone_size: -; d_call: -; v_call: TRBV27; j_call: TRBJ2-2; cdr3_length: 14
cdr3_nt: TGTGCCAGCAGCCCGACACAACAAGAGACCCAGTACTTC; cdr3_aa: CASSPTQQETQYF; clone_size: -; d_call: -; v_call: TRBV7-9; j_call: TRBJ2-5; cdr3_length: 13
cdr3_nt: TGTGCCAGCAGCTTGGCAGGGAACTATGGCTACACCTTC; cdr3_aa: CASSLAGNYGYTF; clone_size: -; d_call: -; v_call: TRBV5-6; j_call: TRBJ1-2; cdr3_length: 13
cdr3_nt: TGTGCCAGCAGCTTAGGCCCCGATGAGCAGTTCTTC; cdr3_aa: CASSLGPDEQFF; clone_size: -; d_call: -; v_call: TRBV7-9; j_call: TRBJ2-1; cdr3_length: 12
cdr3_nt: TGTGCCAGCAGCTTAAGGATTGAGCAGTTCTTC; cdr3_aa: CASSLRIEQFF; clone_size: -; d_call: -; v_call: TRBV5-6; j_call: TRBJ2-1; cdr3_length: 11
cdr3_nt: TGTGCGTGGGGGACGGACAACTATGGCTACACCTTC; cdr3_aa: CAWGTDNYGYTF; clone_size: -; d_call: -; v_call: TRBV30; j_call: TRBJ1-2; cdr3_length: 12
cdr3_nt: TGTGCCAGCAGTTACTGGGGACAGGGCTTTCGTAACGAGCAGTACTTC; cdr3_aa: CASSYWGQGFRNEQYF; clone_size: -; d_call: TRBD1; v_call: TRBV6-5; j_call: TRBJ2-7; cdr3_length: 16
cdr3_nt: TGTGCCAGCAGCCTCCTGGGTAGCGGGACCCCTACCGGGGAGCTGTTTTTT; cdr3_aa: CASSLLGSGTPTGELFF; clone_size: -; d_call: TRBD2; v_call: TRBV27; j_call: TRBJ2-2; cdr3_length: 17
cdr3_nt: TGTGCCAGCAGCTGGGCCGAAGGGAAACTGTTTTTT; cdr3_aa: CASSWAEGKLFF; clone_size: -; d_call: -; v_call: TRBV7-3; j_call: TRBJ1-4; cdr3_length: 12
cdr3_nt: TGTGCCAGCAGCCGTAGCGGGGCCTCCTACAATGAGCAGTTCTTC; cdr3_aa: CASSRSGASYNEQFF; clone_size: -; d_call: TRBD2; v_call: TRBV6-6; j_call: TRBJ2-1; cdr3_length: 15
cdr3_nt: TGTGCCAGCAGCTCCTCCTGGGGCTATGGCTACACCTTC; cdr3_aa: CASSSSWGYGYTF; clone_size: -; d_call: -; v_call: TRBV28; j_call: TRBJ1-2; cdr3_length: 13
cdr3_nt: TGCGCCAGCAGTGAGTCGTCCGGGGACGGCTACACCTTC; cdr3_aa: CASSESSGDGYTF; clone_size: -; d_call: -; v_call: TRBV10-2; j_call: TRBJ1-2; cdr3_length: 13
cdr3_nt: TGTGCCAGCAGCTTAACTTGGGAAGAGACCCAGTACTTC; cdr3_aa: CASSLTWEETQYF; clone_size: -; d_call: -; v_call: TRBV7-3; j_call: TRBJ2-5; cdr3_length: 13
cdr3_nt: TGCAGCGTTGATCGGCTAGCGGGGATGGATACGCAGTATTTT; cdr3_aa: CSVDRLAGMDTQYF; clone_size: -; d_call: TRBD2; v_call: TRBV29-1; j_call: TRBJ2-3; cdr3_length: 14
cdr3_nt: TGTGCCAGCTCACCGGACTACCTGGCCACAGATACGCAGTATTTT; cdr3_aa: CASSPDYLATDTQYF; clone_size: -; d_call: -; v_call: TRBV18; j_call: TRBJ2-3; cdr3_length: 15